The 16 T cell receptor beta chains presented below share a single source sample, sequenced in a study of molecular identifiers for immune sequencing clone quantification. TCRdb passed the PCR reads through MiXCR, listing each CDR3 protein once. The sample has 460,000 or so distinct CDR3 sequences, over 20% seen once. Material for sequencing was naive CD8+ T cells from blood, with Jurkat cell RNA spiked in. As for subset: FACS-sorted CD8+CD4-CCR7+CD45RA+ naive T cells. These receptor sequences come from a human donor in good health. Some libraries in this study had Jurkat cell RNA spiked in.

As concerns this clonotype: A much larger clone lies a single base off, so this may be a read error. The chain uses TRBV7-2 and TRBJ2-7; TRBD1 aligns across 9 bases. With 5 bases clipped from V and 3 bases from J, the junction kept 5 bases outside the gene matches. The CDR3 totals 14 residues. Germline loops: CDR1 SGHTA, CDR2 FQGNSA. The CDR3 bases are TGTGCCAGCAGCCTCTGGACAGGGGACTACGAGCAGTACTTC. Translation: CASSLWTGDYEQYF.

This clonotype was observed at least ten times. This chain uses TRBV4-3 with TRBJ2-3, with TRBD2 matching 10 bases. The CDR3 runs 18 residues. The ends lost 1 base at V and 0 bases at J; junction bases unmatched: 7. CDR1 LGHNA and CDR2 YSLEER come from the germline V gene. The chain's CDR3 is CASSQGLAGAFSTDTQYF. The CDR3 bases are TGCGCCAGCAGCCAAGGTCTAGCGGGGGCCTTTAGCACAGATACGCAGTATTTT.

This clonotype was seen at least ten times. In DNA, the CDR3 is TGTGCCAGCAGCTTATTGGAGGGTTCTGGCTACACCTTC. Translated, it gives CASSLLEGSGYTF. The chain has TRBV7-2 and TRBJ1-2; D gene uncertain. There are 13 residues in the CDR3. Trimming cost V 2 bases and J 7 bases, with 11 bases left between them. The germline V gene encodes CDR1 SGHTA and CDR2 FQGNSA.

The J gene is TRBJ2-3, the V gene TRBV4-1; D is unclear. The germline CDR1 and CDR2 sequences are MGHRA and YSYEKL. The CDR3 length is 14 residues. V lost 4 bases, J lost 2 bases, and 10 bases lay in between. Here the CDR3 reads CASSPKGYTDTQYF. The CDR3 bases are TGCGCCAGCAGCCCGAAGGGTTACACAGATACGCAGTATTTT.

Only a few counts were recorded for this clonotype. The gene calls are TRBV12-3 or TRBV12-4 and TRBJ1-5, with no clear D. V gave up 1 base and J gave up 6 bases, with 13 bases separating them. The CDR3 is 15 amino acids. The CDR3 DNA reads as TGTGCCAGCAGTTTAGGACTAGGAGGCACTCAGCCCCAGCATTTT. This gives the protein CASSLGLGGTQPQHF.

In this sample, this clonotype turned up many times. The gene calls are TRBV7-2 and TRBJ2-7, with 8 bases that match TRBD2. V dropped 3 bases and J dropped 5; count of bases not matched to a gene: 6. The CDR3 has 14 residues. Germline values: CDR1 SGHTA, CDR2 FQGNSA. The chain's CDR3 is CASSLGGGSHEQYF. CDR3 in DNA: TGTGCCAGCAGCTTGGGCGGGGGGTCCCACGAGCAGTACTTC.

This clonotype was seen ten or more times. The rearrangement links TRBV7-8 to TRBJ2-7, with TRBD2 matching over 12 bases. Germline lookup yields CDR1 SGHVS and CDR2 FQNEAQ. The CDR3 sequence is 20 residues long. J lost 3 bases, V lost 5 bases, and 20 bases had no gene match. In DNA form, the CDR3 reads TGTGCCAGCAGCCCAAAAGGACAGGGTCCTAGCGGGAGGGCCCTCTACGAGCAGTACTTC. Amino acid sequence: CASSPKGQGPSGRALYEQYF.

The rearrangement joins TRBV28 to TRBJ2-5; D call uncertain. Trimming shortened V by 3 bases and J by 4 bases, and 12 bases separated the two germline ends. In germline, CDR1 is MDHEN, CDR2 SYDVKM. The CDR3 totals 14 residues. CDR3 sequence (DNA): TGTGCCAGCAGTTTTTCGTCGGTAGGAGAGACCCAGTACTTC. Its translation is CASSFSSVGETQYF.

The genes are TRBV11-2 and TRBJ1-1; the match to TRBD1 covers 7 bases. The CDR3 extends over 15 amino acids. J lost 5 bases, V lost 2 bases, and 8 bases had no gene match. The germline V gene encodes CDR1 SGHAT and CDR2 FQNNGV. The CDR3 region has the DNA TGTGCCAGCAGCTTACTCCGGACAGGTGCGACTGAAGCTTTCTTT. Translating it yields CASSLLRTGATEAFF.

The V gene is TRBV20-1, the J gene TRBJ2-7, with D possibly TRBD2 on 6 matching bases. Trimming took off 3 bases at V and 6 bases at J, with 12 bases between the two ends. The CDR3 runs to 12 residues. Germline V gene lookup returns CDR1 DFQATT and CDR2 SNEGSKA (reference sequence). The CDR3 sequence is CSARGGLGEQYF. CDR3 DNA: TGCAGTGCTAGGGGGGGTTTAGGCGAGCAGTACTTC.

There are many counts of this clonotype. V gene TRBV20-1 combines with J gene TRBJ2-6; D possibly matches TRBD1 or TRBD2 (5 bases each). V was pared by 6 bases and J by 2 bases, with 11 bases between. Germline CDR1 and CDR2: DFQATT and SNEGSKA (reference sequence). The CDR3 totals 14 residues. The chain's CDR3 is CSAGTATGANVLTF. The CDR3 DNA reads as TGCAGTGCCGGGACCGCCACTGGGGCCAACGTCCTGACTTTC.

Of note for this clonotype: This could be a read error, since a much larger clone is one nucleotide away. The CDR3 end shows no conserved phenylalanine or tryptophan, and so a read error is likely. V and J are TRBV29-1 and TRBJ2-2; D is uncertain. The ends were cut back, 6 bases at V and 2 bases at J, with 16 bases in the middle. Per germline, CDR1 SQVTM and CDR2 ANQGSEA. The CDR3 has 15 residues. The CDR3 DNA sequence: TGCAGCGTCGTACCCCTTGGGAAAAACACCGGGGAGCTGTTTTCT. This encodes CSVVPLGKNTGELFS.

Ten or more counts support this clonotype. The gene calls are TRBV4-3 and TRBJ1-4, with a weak D call TRBD1 (6 bases). The V end lost 4 bases, the J end lost 3 bases, and 12 bases lay between the germline ends. The CDR3 loop spans 15 amino acids. Germline CDR1 is LGHNA and CDR2 is YSLEER. The CDR3 DNA is TGCGCCAGCAGCCCAGAGACAGGTCCTAATGAAAAACTGTTTTTT. Its translation: CASSPETGPNEKLFF.

This clonotype has ten or more counts. The chain recombines TRBV4-3 with TRBJ2-7; maybe TRBD2 (5 bases). CDR1 and CDR2 (germline): LGHNA, YSLEER. V lost 0 bases and J 4 bases, leaving 10 bases between the germline ends. This CDR3 has 14 residues. Here the CDR3 DNA reads TGCGCCAGCAGCCAAGATAGCGCGGCGTACGAGCAGTACTTC. This gives the protein CASSQDSAAYEQYF.

There are many counts of this clonotype. The chain recombines TRBV4-1 with TRBJ2-7, with D tentatively TRBD2 (6 bases). In germline, CDR1 is MGHRA, CDR2 YSYEKL. This CDR3 has 15 residues. The V and J ends lost 1 base and 5 bases respectively, with 15 bases between them. The CDR3: CASSQAATRSHEQYF. DNA of the CDR3: TGCGCCAGCAGCCAAGCCGCGACTAGGTCCCACGAGCAGTACTTC.

This clonotype has ten or more counts. The J gene is TRBJ2-7, the V gene TRBV5-1, with D hard to call. CDR1 is SGHRS and CDR2 is YFSETQ in the germline V gene. CDR3 length: 12 residues. V lost 3 bases and J lost 6, with 10 bases in between. The CDR3 protein is CASSSGRPEQYF. As DNA, the CDR3 is TGCGCCAGCAGCTCTGGGCGTCCCGAGCAGTACTTC.